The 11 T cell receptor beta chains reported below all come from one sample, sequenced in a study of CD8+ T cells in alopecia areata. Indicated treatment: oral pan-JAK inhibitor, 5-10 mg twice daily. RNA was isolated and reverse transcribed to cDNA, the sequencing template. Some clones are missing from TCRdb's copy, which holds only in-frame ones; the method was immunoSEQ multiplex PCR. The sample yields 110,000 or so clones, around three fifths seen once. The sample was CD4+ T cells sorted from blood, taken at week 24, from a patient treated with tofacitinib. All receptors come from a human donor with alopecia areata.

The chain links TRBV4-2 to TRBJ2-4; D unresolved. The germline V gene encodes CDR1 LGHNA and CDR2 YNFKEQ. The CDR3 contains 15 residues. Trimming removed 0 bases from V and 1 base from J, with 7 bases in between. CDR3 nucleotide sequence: TGTGCCAGCAGCCAAGAAGTAGGCGCCAAAAACATTCAGTACTTC. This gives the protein CASSQEVGAKNIQYF.

In DNA, the CDR3 is TGTGCCAGCAGTAACCCGGGACAGGGGTCCTACGAGCAGTACTTC. As protein: CASSNPGQGSYEQYF. V usage is TRBV25-1 and J usage is TRBJ2-7, with TRBD1 identical over 10 bases. The CDR3 contains 15 residues. Germline V CDR1 and CDR2: MGHDK, SYGVNS. Trimming removed 5 bases from V and 1 base from J; junction bases left unmatched: 5.

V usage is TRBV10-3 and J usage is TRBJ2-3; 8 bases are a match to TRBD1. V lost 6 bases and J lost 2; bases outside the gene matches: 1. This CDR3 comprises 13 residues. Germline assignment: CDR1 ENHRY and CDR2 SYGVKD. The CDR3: CAIRDRDTDTQYF. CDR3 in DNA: TGTGCCATCAGGGACAGGGACACAGATACGCAGTATTTT.

CDR3 nucleotide sequence: TGCGCCAGCAGCCAAGGAGGTTCAGGCGGAACAGATACGCAGTATTTT. Amino acids: CASSQGGSGGTDTQYF. The V call is TRBV5-1, the J call TRBJ2-3; TRBD2 might be the D (5 bases). The germline gives CDR1 SGHRS, CDR2 YFSETQ. The CDR3 covers 16 residues. V was trimmed by 4 bases and J by 3 bases, leaving 18 bases between them. Full variable domain (missing parts from reference TRBV5-1 and TRBJ2-3): KAGVTQTPRYLIKTRGQQVTLSCSPISGHRSVSWYQQTPGQGLQFLFEYFSETQRNKGNFPGRFSGRQFSNSRSEMNVSTLELGDSALYLCASSQGGSGGTDTQYFGPGTRLTVL.

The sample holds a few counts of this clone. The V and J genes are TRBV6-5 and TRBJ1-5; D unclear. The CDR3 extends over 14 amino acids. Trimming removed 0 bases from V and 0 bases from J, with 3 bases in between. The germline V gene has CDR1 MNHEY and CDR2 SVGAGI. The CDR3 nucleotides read TGTGCCAGCAGTTACTCTTATAGCAATCAGCCCCAGCATTTT. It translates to CASSYSYSNQPQHF.

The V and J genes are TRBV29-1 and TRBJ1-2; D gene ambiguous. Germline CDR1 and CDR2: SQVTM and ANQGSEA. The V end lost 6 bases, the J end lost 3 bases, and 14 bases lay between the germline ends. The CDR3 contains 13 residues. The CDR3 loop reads CSVGGRDDYGYTF. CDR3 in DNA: TGCAGCGTGGGAGGGCGGGATGACTATGGCTACACCTTC. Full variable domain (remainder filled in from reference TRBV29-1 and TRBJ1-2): SAVISQKPSRDICQRGTSLTIQCQVDSQVTMMFWYRQQPGQSLTLIATANQGSEATYESGFVIDKFPISRPNLTFSTLTVSNMSPEDSSIYLCSVGGRDDYGYTFGSGTRLTVV.

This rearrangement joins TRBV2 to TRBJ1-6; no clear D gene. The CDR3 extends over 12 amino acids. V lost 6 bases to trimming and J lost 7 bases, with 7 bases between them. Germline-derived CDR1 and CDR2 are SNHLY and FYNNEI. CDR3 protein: CASSRTNSPLHF. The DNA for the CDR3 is TGTGCCAGCAGCAGGACGAATTCACCCCTCCACTTT.

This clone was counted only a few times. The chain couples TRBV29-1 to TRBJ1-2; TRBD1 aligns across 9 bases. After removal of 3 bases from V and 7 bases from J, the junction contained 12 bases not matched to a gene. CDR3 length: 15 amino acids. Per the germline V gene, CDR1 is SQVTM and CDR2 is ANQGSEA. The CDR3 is CSVDFGSGTGLGYTF. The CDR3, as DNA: TGCAGCGTTGACTTTGGATCCGGGACAGGGCTTGGCTACACCTTC.

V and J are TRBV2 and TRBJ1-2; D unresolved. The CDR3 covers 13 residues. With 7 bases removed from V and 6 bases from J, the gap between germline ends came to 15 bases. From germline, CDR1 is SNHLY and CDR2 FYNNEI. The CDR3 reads CASTTTLRNGYTF. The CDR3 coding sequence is TGTGCCAGCACCACAACCTTAAGGAATGGCTACACCTTC.

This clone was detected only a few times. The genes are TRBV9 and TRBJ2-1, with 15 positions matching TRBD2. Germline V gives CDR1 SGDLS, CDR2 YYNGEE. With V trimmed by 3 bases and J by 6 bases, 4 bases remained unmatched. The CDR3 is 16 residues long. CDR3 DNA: TGTGCCAGCAGCGCGGGACTAGCGGGGGGCCTCAATGAGCAGTTCTTC. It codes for CASSAGLAGGLNEQFF.

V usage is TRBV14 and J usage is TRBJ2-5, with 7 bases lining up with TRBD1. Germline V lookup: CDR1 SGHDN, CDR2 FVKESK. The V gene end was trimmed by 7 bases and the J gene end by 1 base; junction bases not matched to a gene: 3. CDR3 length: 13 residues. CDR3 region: CASTRQGQETQYF. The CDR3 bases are TGTGCCAGCACCAGACAGGGCCAAGAGACCCAGTACTTC. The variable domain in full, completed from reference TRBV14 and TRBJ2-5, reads EAGVTQFPSHSVIEKGQTVTLRCDPISGHDNLYWYRRVMGKEIKFLLHFVKESKQDESGMPNNRFLAERTGGTYSTLKVQPAELEDSGVYFCASTRQGQETQYFGPGTRLLVL.